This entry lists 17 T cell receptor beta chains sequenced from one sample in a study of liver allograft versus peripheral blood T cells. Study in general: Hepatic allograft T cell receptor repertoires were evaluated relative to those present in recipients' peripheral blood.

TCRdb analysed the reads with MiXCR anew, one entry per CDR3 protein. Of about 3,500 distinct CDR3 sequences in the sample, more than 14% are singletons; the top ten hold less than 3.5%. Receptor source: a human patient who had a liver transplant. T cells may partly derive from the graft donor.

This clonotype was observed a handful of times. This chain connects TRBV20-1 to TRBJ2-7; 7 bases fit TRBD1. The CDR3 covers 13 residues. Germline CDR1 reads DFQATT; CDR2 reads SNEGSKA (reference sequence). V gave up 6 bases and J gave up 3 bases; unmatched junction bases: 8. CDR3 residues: CSAPPGQLYEQYF. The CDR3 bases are TGCAGTGCACCCCCGGGACAGCTCTACGAGCAGTACTTC.

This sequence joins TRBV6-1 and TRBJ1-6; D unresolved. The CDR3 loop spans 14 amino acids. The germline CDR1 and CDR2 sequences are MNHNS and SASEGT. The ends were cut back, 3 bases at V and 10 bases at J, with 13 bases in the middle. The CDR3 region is CASSEEIGASPLHF. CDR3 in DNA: TGTGCCAGCAGTGAGGAAATCGGTGCCTCACCCCTCCACTTT.

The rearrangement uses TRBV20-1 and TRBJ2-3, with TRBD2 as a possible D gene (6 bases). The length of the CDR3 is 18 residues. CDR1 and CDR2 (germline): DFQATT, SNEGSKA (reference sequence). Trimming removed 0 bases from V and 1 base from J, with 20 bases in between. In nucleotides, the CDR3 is TGCAGTGCTAGAGAGGCTGGTCCCGGGACTGGAGGCACAGATACGCAGTATTTT. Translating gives CSAREAGPGTGGTDTQYF.

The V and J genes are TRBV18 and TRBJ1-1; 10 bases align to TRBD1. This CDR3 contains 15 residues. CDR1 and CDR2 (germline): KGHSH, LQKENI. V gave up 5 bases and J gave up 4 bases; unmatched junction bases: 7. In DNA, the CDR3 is TGTGCCAGCTCAGGACAGGGGGTGGGGAGCACTGAAGCTTTCTTT. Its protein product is CASSGQGVGSTEAFF.

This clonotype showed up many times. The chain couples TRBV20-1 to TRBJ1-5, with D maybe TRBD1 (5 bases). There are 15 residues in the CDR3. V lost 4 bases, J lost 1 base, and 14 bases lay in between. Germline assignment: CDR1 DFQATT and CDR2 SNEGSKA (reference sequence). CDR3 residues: CSAITDSGSNQPQHF. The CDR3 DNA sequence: TGCAGTGCTATTACAGACAGTGGGAGCAATCAGCCCCAGCATTTT.

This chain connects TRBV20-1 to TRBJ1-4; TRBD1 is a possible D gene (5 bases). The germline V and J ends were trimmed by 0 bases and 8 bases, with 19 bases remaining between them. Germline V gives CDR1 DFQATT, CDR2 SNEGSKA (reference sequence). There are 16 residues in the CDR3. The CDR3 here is CSARDAGLSTGEKLFF. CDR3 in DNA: TGCAGTGCTAGAGATGCAGGGCTCTCGACGGGAGAAAAACTGTTTTTT.

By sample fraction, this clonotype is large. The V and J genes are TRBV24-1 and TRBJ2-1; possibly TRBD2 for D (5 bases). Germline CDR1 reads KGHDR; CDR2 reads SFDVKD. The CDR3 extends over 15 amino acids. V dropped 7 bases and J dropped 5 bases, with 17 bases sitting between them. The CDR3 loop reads CATSGGRGSHNEQFF. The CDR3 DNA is TGTGCCACCAGCGGTGGACGGGGAAGCCACAATGAGCAGTTCTTC.

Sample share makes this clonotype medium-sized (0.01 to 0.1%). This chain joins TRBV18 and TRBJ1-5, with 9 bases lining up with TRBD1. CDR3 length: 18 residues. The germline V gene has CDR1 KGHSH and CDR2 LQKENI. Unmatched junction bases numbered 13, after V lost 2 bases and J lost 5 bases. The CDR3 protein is CASSPTAGQGSDDQPQHF. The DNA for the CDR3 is TGTGCCAGCTCACCAACAGCCGGACAGGGGTCCGACGATCAGCCCCAGCATTTT.

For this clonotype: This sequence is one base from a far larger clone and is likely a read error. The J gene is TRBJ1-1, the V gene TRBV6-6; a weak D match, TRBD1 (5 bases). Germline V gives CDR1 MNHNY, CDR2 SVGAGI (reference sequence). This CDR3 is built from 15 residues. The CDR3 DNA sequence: TGTGTCAGCAGTGATTGGGGACTCCAGAACACTGAAGCTTTCTTT. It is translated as CVSSDWGLQNTEAFF.

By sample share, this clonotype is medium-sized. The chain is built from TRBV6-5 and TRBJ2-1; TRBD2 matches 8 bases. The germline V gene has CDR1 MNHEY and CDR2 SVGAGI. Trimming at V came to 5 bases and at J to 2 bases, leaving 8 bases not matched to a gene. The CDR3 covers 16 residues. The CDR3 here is CASSSGAGGPYNEQFF. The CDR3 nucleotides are TGTGCCAGCAGTAGTGGGGCGGGGGGTCCCTACAATGAGCAGTTCTTC.

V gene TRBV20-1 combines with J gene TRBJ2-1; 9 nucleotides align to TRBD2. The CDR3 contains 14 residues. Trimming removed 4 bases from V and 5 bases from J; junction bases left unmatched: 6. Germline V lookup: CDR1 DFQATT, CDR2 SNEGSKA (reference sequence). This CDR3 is CSAITGTSHNEQFF. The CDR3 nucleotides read TGCAGTGCTATAACCGGGACTAGCCACAATGAGCAGTTCTTC.

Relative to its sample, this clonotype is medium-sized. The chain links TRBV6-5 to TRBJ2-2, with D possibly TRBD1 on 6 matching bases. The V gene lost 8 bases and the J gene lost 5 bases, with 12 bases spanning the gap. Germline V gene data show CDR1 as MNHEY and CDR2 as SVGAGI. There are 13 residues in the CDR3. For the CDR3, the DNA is TGTGCCAGCCGCTGGGGGCGGACCGGGGAGCTGTTTTTT. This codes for CASRWGRTGELFF.

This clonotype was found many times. The CDR3 reads CASSSRGSDTGELFF. CDR3 coding DNA: TGTGCCAGCAGCTCCCGGGGATCGGACACCGGGGAGCTGTTTTTT. This chain links TRBV5-5 with TRBJ2-2; a weak D match, TRBD2 (5 bases). The V gene lost 3 bases and the J gene lost 3 bases, with 12 bases spanning the gap. Germline V lookup: CDR1 SGHKS, CDR2 YYEKEE (reference sequence). The CDR3 has 15 amino acids.

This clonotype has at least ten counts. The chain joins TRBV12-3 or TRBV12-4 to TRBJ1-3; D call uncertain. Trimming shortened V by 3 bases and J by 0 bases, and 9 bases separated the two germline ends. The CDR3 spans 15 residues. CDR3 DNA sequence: TGTGCCAGCAGTTTCTCCGCAGGCTCTGGAAACACCATATATTTT. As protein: CASSFSAGSGNTIYF.

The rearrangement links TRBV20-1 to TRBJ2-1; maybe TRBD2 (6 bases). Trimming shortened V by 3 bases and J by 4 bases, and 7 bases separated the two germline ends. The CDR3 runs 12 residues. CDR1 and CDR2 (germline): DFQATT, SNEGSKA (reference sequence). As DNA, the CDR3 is TGCAGTGCTAGTGGGGGGTACAATGAGCAGTTCTTC. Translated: CSASGGYNEQFF.

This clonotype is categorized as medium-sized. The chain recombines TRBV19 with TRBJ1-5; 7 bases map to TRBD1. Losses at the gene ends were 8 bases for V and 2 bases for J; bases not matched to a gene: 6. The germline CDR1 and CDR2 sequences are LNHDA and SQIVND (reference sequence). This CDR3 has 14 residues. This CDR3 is CASGGTVGNQPQHF. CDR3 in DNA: TGTGCCAGTGGAGGGACAGTTGGCAATCAGCCCCAGCATTTT.

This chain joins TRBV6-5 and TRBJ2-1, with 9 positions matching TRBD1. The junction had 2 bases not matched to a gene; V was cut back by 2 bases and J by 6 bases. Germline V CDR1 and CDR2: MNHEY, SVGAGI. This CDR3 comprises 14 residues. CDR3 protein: CASSYGGQGNEQFF. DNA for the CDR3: TGTGCCAGCAGTTACGGGGGACAGGGCAATGAGCAGTTCTTC.